This T cell receptor (beta chain) was profiled in a study of cytomegalovirus exposure and HLA in healthy donors. Study information: Most donors, more than 80% of several hundred genotyped, fell in the Caucasian-associated ancestry cluster. Study-level results: Presence/absence analyses supposed approximately even sequencing depth among donors. Later analysis showed TCR association rates varying by HLA locus, highest for DRB1 and lowest for HLA-C.

The PCR used 60 Vbeta and 13 Jbeta primers. Only in-frame clones appear in the TCRdb table, and some are missing; sequencing was by immunoSEQ multiplex PCR. The data show roughly 120,000 clones, over 60% seen once. Comment on this clone: Its antigen is as yet unknown.

Healthy people donating bone marrow made up the donors. The CDR3 contains 17 residues. From germline, CDR1 is SNHLY and CDR2 FYNNEI. V gave up 0 bases and J gave up 0 bases, with 12 bases separating them. This rearrangement joins TRBV2 to TRBJ2-4; D is undetermined. Sequencing was done on a sample of PBMCs. This clonotype was obtained from a man aged 25-45 years in good health and CMV-seropositive. The CDR3 here is CASSEALELLAKNIQYF. DNA for the CDR3: TGTGCCAGCAGTGAAGCGCTTGAGCTCCTAGCCAAAAACATTCAGTACTTC.